A selection of T cell receptor beta chains follows, all from one sample in a study of blood T cell repertoires in COVID-19. Repertoires were generated with immunoSEQ multiplex PCR, while TCRdb's copy carries only in-frame clones and drops some. Of 23,000 or so clones in the sample, roughly 92% were seen once. Sequenced input: peripheral blood. These receptors were collected from a human donor in a cohort sampled during active COVID-19. Both conserved end residues are part of each CDR3.

V	J	CDR3
TRBV19	TRBJ2-1	CASSPLGSYNEQFF
TRBV6-5	TRBJ1-6	CASSSRTVYNSPLHF
TRBV2	TRBJ1-4	CASSETPRATNEKLFF
TRBV27	TRBJ1-3	CASSPTSTGPYSGNTIYF
TRBV18	TRBJ1-2	CASSPPGDTSYGYTF
TRBV29-1	TRBJ1-1	CSVEENTGTSFRAFF
TRBV9	TRBJ1-1	CASSVGTLNTEAFF
TRBV9	TRBJ2-1	CASSPLRAGGPSYNEQFF
TRBV5-1	TRBJ2-3	CASSGGTGITDTQYF
TRBV11-2	TRBJ2-7	CASSANSGRQYEQYF
TRBV3-1/TRBV3-2	TRBJ2-3	CASSQIGRRKKDTQYF
TRBV5-1	TRBJ2-2	CASSLTPGQGAGGELFF
TRBV19	TRBJ2-1	CASKNPSGASYNEQFF
TRBV7-8	TRBJ1-5	CASSLGQGSQPQHF
TRBV15	TRBJ2-5	CATSARQGSETQYF
TRBV6-2/TRBV6-3	TRBJ1-2	CASSYLGSRAGDYGYTF
TRBV18	TRBJ1-1	CASSPGQMNTEAFF
TRBV7-2	TRBJ2-2	CASSGPGLAGNTGELFF
TRBV11-3	TRBJ2-1	CASSLDASGGPEQFF
TRBV5-4	TRBJ2-1	CASSLVVGVNEQFF
TRBV7-9	TRBJ1-5	CASSSTGVKHF
TRBV24-1	TRBJ2-2	CAIPGQGDTGELFF
TRBV6-5	TRBJ1-2	CASSMDRAYGYTF
TRBV4-2	TRBJ2-1	CASSQRVLGASGLNEQFF
TRBV9	TRBJ2-5	CASSVETEQETQYF
TRBV27	TRBJ2-6	CASSSFELQGAGANVLTF
TRBV7-9	TRBJ1-1	CASSLVGALRGPTEAFF
TRBV24-1	TRBJ2-7	CATRAIRGYEQYF
TRBV10-1	TRBJ2-7	CASSPPGTGASEQYF
TRBV30	TRBJ1-4	CAWSRGLDTHNEKLFF
TRBV9	TRBJ1-6	CASSVGGGGNSPLHF
TRBV6-5	TRBJ1-4	CASSRTGTGDEKLFF
TRBV9	TRBJ2-1	CASSAHLTSASYNEQFF
TRBV11-3	TRBJ2-1	CASSLGTGKNEQFF
TRBV2	TRBJ1-5	CASTILDRGRNQPQHF
TRBV7-2	TRBJ2-5	CASSLVWQGARETQYF
TRBV30	TRBJ2-1	CAWTGWYNEQFF
TRBV5-4	TRBJ2-7	CASSLHGLATYEQYF
TRBV30	TRBJ1-2	CAGLRLSYYGYTF
TRBV27	TRBJ2-3	CASSSTSGGGSDTQYF
TRBV10-3	TRBJ1-1	CAISELPGQGQGAFF
TRBV19	TRBJ2-6	CASSLDRAGANVLTF
TRBV28	TRBJ1-5	CASTWGRQRNQPQHF
TRBV3-1/TRBV3-2	TRBJ2-5	CASGSSGGPLTQYF
TRBV13	TRBJ2-1	CASSHRDRLYNEQFF
TRBV30	TRBJ2-6	CAWSTFFDRGSGANVLTF
TRBV7-9	TRBJ2-1	CASSYRGPYNEQFF
TRBV19	TRBJ2-5	CASSLSRGLETQYF
TRBV29-1	TRBJ2-7	CSVEGGQGDYEQYF
TRBV4-3	TRBJ1-4	CASSQGVSGDEKLFF
TRBV3-1/TRBV3-2	TRBJ1-1	CASSQPLGQGVRAFF
TRBV6-6	TRBJ1-6	CASSYVARQGNSPLHF
TRBV5-6	TRBJ2-3	CASSFFSDTQYF